A selection of T cell receptor beta chains follows, all from one sample in a study of CD8 T cells in ankylosing spondylitis. TCRdb reprocessed the 5' RACE reads via MiXCR and lists one record per CDR3 protein. The data hold 200,000 to 300,000 distinct CDR3 sequences, with roughly a third observed a single time. Material for sequencing was blood, either unsorted or a sorted T cell fraction (not recorded which). The receptors were sampled from a male donor with ankylosing spondylitis or in good health (not recorded which). Each CDR3 is given with its conserved first and last residue. Each record gives: CDR3 DNA, CDR3 protein, D gene, J gene, clone size, V gene. The D gene is left open where the match is weak. Size tells how often a clone was seen (once, few, many) or the class of an expanded clone, and some rows leave it out.

cdr3_nt: TGTGCCAGCAGTGAGGGAAGGGGGGGCTACACCTTC
cdr3_aa: CASSEGRGGYTF
d_call: -
j_call: TRBJ1-2
clone_size: -
v_call: TRBV25-1

cdr3_nt: TGTGCCAGCAGCTTAGCGCGACTAGCGGGGGGACACCAAGAGACCCAGTACTTC
cdr3_aa: CASSLARLAGGHQETQYF
d_call: TRBD2
j_call: TRBJ2-5
clone_size: -
v_call: TRBV7-6

cdr3_nt: TGTGCCAGCAGTTATTCACGGGAGTTATTCGAGCAGTTCTTC
cdr3_aa: CASSYSRELFEQFF
d_call: -
j_call: TRBJ2-1
clone_size: -
v_call: TRBV6-5

cdr3_nt: TGTGCCAGCAGCTTGAGTCCAAATCAGCCCCAGCATTTT
cdr3_aa: CASSLSPNQPQHF
d_call: -
j_call: TRBJ1-5
clone_size: few
v_call: TRBV5-5

cdr3_nt: TGTGCCAGCAGCCCCCGCGCGGATATCACAGATACGCAGTATTTT
cdr3_aa: CASSPRADITDTQYF
d_call: -
j_call: TRBJ2-3
clone_size: many
v_call: TRBV9

cdr3_nt: TGTGCCAGCAGTTTAGGAGCAGACAGTTATGGCTACACCTTC
cdr3_aa: CASSLGADSYGYTF
d_call: -
j_call: TRBJ1-2
clone_size: few
v_call: TRBV12-3/TRBV12-4

cdr3_nt: TGTGCCAGCAGCTCGGAGACAGGGAAAGAGACCCAGTACTTC
cdr3_aa: CASSSETGKETQYF
d_call: TRBD1
j_call: TRBJ2-5
clone_size: -
v_call: TRBV11-1

cdr3_nt: TGTGCCAGCAGCCCAAGTTCAAGCGGGGTTTCCGAGACCCAGTACTTC
cdr3_aa: CASSPSSSGVSETQYF
d_call: TRBD2
j_call: TRBJ2-5
clone_size: -
v_call: TRBV3-1

cdr3_nt: TGTGCCAGCAGTGTCCCCGGGACAGGGGTCCCCTACAATGAGCAGTTCTTC
cdr3_aa: CASSVPGTGVPYNEQFF
d_call: TRBD1
j_call: TRBJ2-1
clone_size: few
v_call: TRBV2

cdr3_nt: TGTGCCAGCAGTCCCACGTCGTGGGGCGAGCAGTACTTC
cdr3_aa: CASSPTSWGEQYF
d_call: -
j_call: TRBJ2-7
clone_size: -
v_call: TRBV6-1

cdr3_nt: TGTGCCAGCAGCCCGCCAGCGCACAGAGAGACCCAGTACTTC
cdr3_aa: CASSPPAHRETQYF
d_call: -
j_call: TRBJ2-5
clone_size: few
v_call: TRBV28

cdr3_nt: TGTGCCAGCAGCTACGGGACAGAAGTCTATGAGCAGTTCTTC
cdr3_aa: CASSYGTEVYEQFF
d_call: TRBD1
j_call: TRBJ2-1
clone_size: -
v_call: TRBV5-6

cdr3_nt: TGCAGTGCTAGAGATTTTTATCAGGGGGCACCCTCACCCCTCCACTTT
cdr3_aa: CSARDFYQGAPSPLHF
d_call: TRBD1
j_call: TRBJ1-6
clone_size: -
v_call: TRBV20-1

cdr3_nt: TGCAGTGCTAGCCCCAGCTCTGGGGCCAACGTCCTGACTTTC
cdr3_aa: CSASPSSGANVLTF
d_call: -
j_call: TRBJ2-6
clone_size: -
v_call: TRBV20-1

cdr3_nt: TGCAGTGCTACGAGGGGGATCACTGAAGCTTTCTTT
cdr3_aa: CSATRGITEAFF
d_call: -
j_call: TRBJ1-1
clone_size: few
v_call: TRBV20-1

cdr3_nt: TGCAGTGCTCAGGGGTCCGGGGAGATAAAACTGTTTTTT
cdr3_aa: CSAQGSGEIKLFF
d_call: -
j_call: TRBJ1-4
clone_size: few
v_call: TRBV20-1

cdr3_nt: TGTGCCAGCAGCCTCCGGGGTGGAGAGACCCAGTACTTC
cdr3_aa: CASSLRGGETQYF
d_call: -
j_call: TRBJ2-5
clone_size: many
v_call: TRBV7-2

cdr3_nt: TGTGCCATTTGGCGGGGGTACGAGCAGTTCTTC
cdr3_aa: CAIWRGYEQFF
d_call: TRBD2
j_call: TRBJ2-1
clone_size: few
v_call: TRBV7-9

cdr3_nt: TGTGCCAGCACCCTAGAATTCAAAACTGAGACAGGGTGGGTTGAGCAGTTCTTC
cdr3_aa: CASTLEFKTETGWVEQFF
d_call: TRBD1
j_call: TRBJ2-1
clone_size: many
v_call: TRBV5-6

cdr3_nt: TGTGCCACCAGCAGTTTGGGACAGGGCTATGAAAAACTGTTTTTT
cdr3_aa: CATSSLGQGYEKLFF
d_call: TRBD1
j_call: TRBJ1-4
clone_size: -
v_call: TRBV15

cdr3_nt: TGCAGTGCTAGAGATCCGGGGTCCTCGTACCAAGAGACCCAGTACTTC
cdr3_aa: CSARDPGSSYQETQYF
d_call: -
j_call: TRBJ2-5
clone_size: -
v_call: TRBV20-1

cdr3_nt: TGCAGTGCCGTTGGGACTAGCGGGGTTAGCACAGATACGCAGTATTTT
cdr3_aa: CSAVGTSGVSTDTQYF
d_call: TRBD2
j_call: TRBJ2-3
clone_size: once
v_call: TRBV20-1

cdr3_nt: TGTGCCAGCAGTGGTGCACAGACCACAGATACGCAGTATTTT
cdr3_aa: CASSGAQTTDTQYF
d_call: -
j_call: TRBJ2-3
clone_size: -
v_call: TRBV2

cdr3_nt: TGTGCCAGCAGTTCTACTGTTGGGACAGGGGTCACTGAAGCTTTCTTT
cdr3_aa: CASSSTVGTGVTEAFF
d_call: TRBD1
j_call: TRBJ1-1
clone_size: few
v_call: TRBV12-3/TRBV12-4

cdr3_nt: TGCAGTGCTTTCCCTGACAGGGGGCGTTACGAGCAGTACTTC
cdr3_aa: CSAFPDRGRYEQYF
d_call: TRBD1
j_call: TRBJ2-7
clone_size: -
v_call: TRBV20-1

cdr3_nt: TGCAGTGCTGAGCCGGGACTAGCGGATTCACCTGATGAGCAGTTCTTC
cdr3_aa: CSAEPGLADSPDEQFF
d_call: TRBD2
j_call: TRBJ2-1
clone_size: many
v_call: TRBV20-1

cdr3_nt: TGTGCCAGCAGCCTTCAGCGGGGGGGTCACAATGAGCAGTTCTTC
cdr3_aa: CASSLQRGGHNEQFF
d_call: TRBD2
j_call: TRBJ2-1
clone_size: -
v_call: TRBV3-1

cdr3_nt: TGCAGTGCTAGGGAGTACAATGAGCAGTTCTTC
cdr3_aa: CSAREYNEQFF
d_call: -
j_call: TRBJ2-1
clone_size: many
v_call: TRBV20-1

cdr3_nt: TGTGCCAGCAGCTTGTCGCCCTTCTACAATGAGCAGTTCTTC
cdr3_aa: CASSLSPFYNEQFF
d_call: -
j_call: TRBJ2-1
clone_size: -
v_call: TRBV5-5

cdr3_nt: TGTGCCAGCAGTTTCCGGGACAGGAGGGATGAGCAGTTCTTC
cdr3_aa: CASSFRDRRDEQFF
d_call: TRBD1
j_call: TRBJ2-1
clone_size: -
v_call: TRBV6-5

cdr3_nt: TGTGCCATCAGTGATCCCACGGAGATACGAGAGACCCAGTACTTC
cdr3_aa: CAISDPTEIRETQYF
d_call: -
j_call: TRBJ2-5
clone_size: -
v_call: TRBV10-3

cdr3_nt: TGTGCCAGCAGCCTACAGACAGGGTCTGAGTACGAGCAGTACTTC
cdr3_aa: CASSLQTGSEYEQYF
d_call: TRBD1
j_call: TRBJ2-7
clone_size: -
v_call: TRBV5-5

cdr3_nt: TGCAGCGTTCAGTGGAGCTCCTACAATGAGCAGTTCTTC
cdr3_aa: CSVQWSSYNEQFF
d_call: -
j_call: TRBJ2-1
clone_size: many
v_call: TRBV29-1

cdr3_nt: TGTGCCATCACCGACTTGACTAGCGGGGGGGCCGCAGATACGCAGTATTTT
cdr3_aa: CAITDLTSGGAADTQYF
d_call: TRBD2
j_call: TRBJ2-3
clone_size: few
v_call: TRBV10-3

cdr3_nt: TGTGCCAGCAGTTATAACAATTACTATGGCTACACCTTC
cdr3_aa: CASSYNNYYGYTF
d_call: -
j_call: TRBJ1-2
clone_size: -
v_call: TRBV12-3/TRBV12-4

cdr3_nt: TGTGCCAGCAGGCGGGGACAGGGAGATACGCAGTATTTT
cdr3_aa: CASRRGQGDTQYF
d_call: TRBD1
j_call: TRBJ2-3
clone_size: -
v_call: TRBV6-1

cdr3_nt: TGCAGTGCTAGAGTTCTAGTGGCTGCGATTAGCTCCTACGAGCAGTACTTC
cdr3_aa: CSARVLVAAISSYEQYF
d_call: -
j_call: TRBJ2-7
clone_size: few
v_call: TRBV20-1

cdr3_nt: TGTGCCAGCAGCGTAGCCGGGACTAGCGGGGAGGAGCAGTTCTTC
cdr3_aa: CASSVAGTSGEEQFF
d_call: TRBD2
j_call: TRBJ2-1
clone_size: -
v_call: TRBV9

cdr3_nt: TGTGCCAGCAGCCAAGATCGCGGGCTAGCGGGGCCTCAAGAGACCCAGTACTTC
cdr3_aa: CASSQDRGLAGPQETQYF
d_call: TRBD2
j_call: TRBJ2-5
clone_size: -
v_call: TRBV3-1

cdr3_nt: TGCAGTGCTACCGACAGGGCGGGGGGCACAGATACGCAGTATTTT
cdr3_aa: CSATDRAGGTDTQYF
d_call: -
j_call: TRBJ2-3
clone_size: few
v_call: TRBV20-1

cdr3_nt: TGTGCCAGCAGCTTAGGGAGGGGGCTGGAGACCCAGTACTTC
cdr3_aa: CASSLGRGLETQYF
d_call: -
j_call: TRBJ2-5
clone_size: -
v_call: TRBV7-9

cdr3_nt: TGTGCCAGCCGGGACAGGGTCCAAGAGACCCAGTACTTC
cdr3_aa: CASRDRVQETQYF
d_call: TRBD1
j_call: TRBJ2-5
clone_size: -
v_call: TRBV7-2

cdr3_nt: TGTGCCAGCAGTAGGGATTCGAACACCGGGGAGCTGTTTTTT
cdr3_aa: CASSRDSNTGELFF
d_call: -
j_call: TRBJ2-2
clone_size: -
v_call: TRBV12-3/TRBV12-4